A selection of T cell receptor beta chains follows, all from one sample in a study of immune characterization of retroperitoneal liposarcoma. One entry per CDR3 protein results from TCRdb running MiXCR on the PCR reads. The sample holds about 2,300 distinct CDR3 sequences, 35% to 50% seen once. Material: tumor tissue. These receptors were collected from a male donor with retroperitoneal liposarcoma. The CDR3 runs from the conserved cysteine through the conserved F or W. The order of the fields is J gene, clone size, D gene, V gene, CDR3 DNA, CDR3 protein. The D gene is left open where the match is weak. Clone size is not always given. Where it is, it says once, few, many or a class for expanded clones.

TRBJ2-5,-,TRBD2,TRBV7-8,TGTGCCAGCAGCTTAGAGCTAGCGGGATTACAAGAGACCCAGTACTTC,CASSLELAGLQETQYF
TRBJ2-3,few,-,TRBV6-1,TGTGCCAGCAGTGAACGGGGAGGAGTTAGCACAGATACGCAGTATTTT,CASSERGGVSTDTQYF
TRBJ2-5,-,TRBD1,TRBV27,TGTGCCAGCAGTTTCCGGACAGGGGAAGAGACCCAGTACTTC,CASSFRTGEETQYF
TRBJ1-3,-,-,TRBV6-1,TGTGCCAGCAACCCGGGGGCGAGATCTGGAAACACCATATATTTT,CASNPGARSGNTIYF
TRBJ2-1,few,-,TRBV6-1,TGTGCCAGCAGTGGAGGACGGATCTCCTACAATGAGCAGTTCTTC,CASSGGRISYNEQFF
TRBJ2-7,-,-,TRBV6-1,TGTGCCAGCAGTGAAGATGGGAGACCTTCCTACGAGCAGTACTTC,CASSEDGRPSYEQYF
TRBJ2-5,-,-,TRBV27,TGTGCCAGCAGTTTACGCCCTCGCAGGGGAGGAGGGGAGAAAACAGAGACCCAGTACTTC,CASSLRPRRGGGEKTETQYF
TRBJ1-2,-,-,TRBV7-2,-,CASSSFGGGNGYTF
TRBJ1-1,-,-,TRBV12-3/TRBV12-4,TGTGCCAGCCGCCGGGACCAGAACATGAACACTGAAGCTTTCTTT,CASRRDQNMNTEAFF
TRBJ1-1,-,-,TRBV10-1,TGCGCCCGGAGGCGGAACACTGAAGCTTTCTTT,CARRRNTEAFF
TRBJ1-1,few,-,TRBV7-2,TGTGCCAGCAGCTTCGCCGCAAGTTCCTCGGCCACTGAAGCTTTCTTT,CASSFAASSSATEAFF
TRBJ1-2,-,TRBD1,TRBV20-1,TGCAGTGCTAGAGATGGGACAGGGGGCGCGGGTGGCTACACCTTC,CSARDGTGGAGGYTF
TRBJ1-6,medium-sized,-,TRBV27,TGTGCCAGCAGTCCCATTTATAATTCACCCCTCCACTTT,CASSPIYNSPLHF
TRBJ2-5,-,TRBD2,TRBV12-3/TRBV12-4,TGTGCCAGCAGGAGGACTAGCGGGAGCTCCTACAATGAGCAGTACTTC,CASRRTSGSSYNEQYF
TRBJ2-2,-,-,TRBV9,TGTGCCAGCAGCCCCCACACCGGGGAGCTGTTTTTT,CASSPHTGELFF
TRBJ2-5,-,-,TRBV11-1,TGTGCCAGCAGCTGGTTGGGGTACCAAGAGACCCAGTACTTC,CASSWLGYQETQYF
TRBJ1-5,medium-sized,-,TRBV12-3/TRBV12-4,TGTGCCAGCAGTTTAAAACGGGGTTATCAGCCCCAGCATTTT,CASSLKRGYQPQHF
TRBJ2-7,few,TRBD2,TRBV6-1,TGTGCCAGCACGAGAGCGGGATCTTGGTACAATGAGCAGTACTTC,CASTRAGSWYNEQYF
TRBJ2-5,-,-,TRBV7-8,TGTGCCAGCAGCGTGCGAGCTGTCCGGGAGTTAGAAGAGACCCAGTACTTC,CASSVRAVRELEETQYF
TRBJ2-5,-,TRBD2,TRBV11-3,TGTGCCAGCAGCCAGGGAGGGGGACTAGCGGGAGAGACCCAGTACTTC,CASSQGGGLAGETQYF
TRBJ2-1,-,TRBD2,TRBV6-1,TGTGCCAGCAGTGCTAGCGGGAGACGTGTGGACAATGAGCAGTTCTTC,CASSASGRRVDNEQFF
TRBJ2-5,-,TRBD1,TRBV3-1,TGTGCCAGCAGTAGAGACAGGGGTAACAATGAGCAGTACTTC,CASSRDRGNNEQYF
TRBJ2-5,-,TRBD1,TRBV11-3,TGTGCCAGCAGCCTTTTGGGGACAGGGATTCAAGAGACCCAGTACTTC,CASSLLGTGIQETQYF
TRBJ2-1,-,-,TRBV6-1,TGTGCCAGCAGTGAAGAACGGCTTAGCTATGAGCAGTTCTTC,CASSEERLSYEQFF
TRBJ2-4,few,-,TRBV7-8,TGTGCCAGCAGCTCGCAGGGTACAGGAGACATTCAGTACTTC,CASSSQGTGDIQYF